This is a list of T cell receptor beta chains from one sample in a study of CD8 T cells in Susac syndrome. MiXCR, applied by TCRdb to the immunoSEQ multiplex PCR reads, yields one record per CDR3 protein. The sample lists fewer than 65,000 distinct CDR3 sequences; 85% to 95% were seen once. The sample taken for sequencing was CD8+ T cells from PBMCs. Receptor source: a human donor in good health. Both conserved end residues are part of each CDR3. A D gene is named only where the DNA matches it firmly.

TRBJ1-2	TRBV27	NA	TGTGCCAGCAGTCCTGGACAGTCCTACTATGGCTACACCTTC	CASSPGQSYYGYTF
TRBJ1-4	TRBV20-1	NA	TGCAGTGCTAGAGACCGACTTCGGGGGGCGGGGGAAAAACTGTTTTTT	CSARDRLRGAGEKLFF
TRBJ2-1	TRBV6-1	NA	TGTGCCAGCAGCCCACGGTGGGACCCCCCTTACAATGAGCAGTTCTTC	CASSPRWDPPYNEQFF
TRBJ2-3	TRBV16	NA	TGTGCCAGCAGCCTAGAGTTCACAGATACGCAGTATTTT	CASSLEFTDTQYF
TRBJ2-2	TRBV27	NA	TGTGCCAGCAGTTTTAGCACCGGGGAGCTGTTTTTT	CASSFSTGELFF
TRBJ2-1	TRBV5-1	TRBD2	TGCGCCAGCAGCTTGACTAGCGGGGGACCCTACAATGAGCAGTTCTTC	CASSLTSGGPYNEQFF
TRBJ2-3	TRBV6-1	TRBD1	TGTGCCAGCAGTGAAGTGGGGACAGGGGGAACAGATACGCAGTATTTT	CASSEVGTGGTDTQYF
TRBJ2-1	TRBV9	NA	TGTGCCAGCAGCGTATCAAGGGGGACCTACAATGAGCAGTTCTTC	CASSVSRGTYNEQFF
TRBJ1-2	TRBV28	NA	TGTGCCAGCAGTTCCCGTCCGGGGGGCGCAGTATACGGCTACACCTTC	CASSSRPGGAVYGYTF
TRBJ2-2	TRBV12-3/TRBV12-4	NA	TGTGCCAGTCAGGGCGTGCGCTGGGAGCTGTTTTTT	CASQGVRWELFF
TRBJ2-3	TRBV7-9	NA	TGTGCCAGCAGCCCATTAGGGGAGAGCACAGATACGCAGTATTTT	CASSPLGESTDTQYF
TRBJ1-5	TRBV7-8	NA	TGTGCCAGCAGCTTGGGCCTTAGCAATCAGCCCCAGCATTTT	CASSLGLSNQPQHF
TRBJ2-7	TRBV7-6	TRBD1	TGTGCCAGCAGCGCAGGGACAGGGGGCCTCTACGAGCAGTACTTC	CASSAGTGGLYEQYF
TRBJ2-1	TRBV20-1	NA	TGCAGTGCTAGAGGGCGAGACTCCGAAGGCTACAATGAGCAGTTCTTC	CSARGRDSEGYNEQFF
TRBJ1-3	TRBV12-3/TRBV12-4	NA	TGTGCCAGCAGTTTTTATTCTGGAAACACCATATATTTT	CASSFYSGNTIYF
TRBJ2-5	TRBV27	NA	TGTGCCAGCAGTCCCATATTCGAAAGCTTAAAGACCCAGTACTTC	CASSPIFESLKTQYF